Listed here are 18 T cell receptor beta chains from one sample, sequenced in a study of monozygotic twins with inflammatory bowel disease. Following a re-call of the 5' RACE reads, TCRdb has one entry per CDR3 protein and lacks DNA. Listed are fewer than 550,000 distinct CDR3 sequences; approximately 2.3% falls within the top ten. Sequencing was performed on blood. All receptors derive from a human donor with ulcerative colitis or Crohn's disease, or a healthy co-twin of an affected twin (not recorded which).

The V gene is TRBV19, the J gene TRBJ1-2; the D call of TRBD1 rests on TCRdb alone, since no DNA is present to check it. CDR3 length: 15 residues. Germline CDR1 is LNHDA and CDR2 is SQIVND (reference sequence). The CDR3 spells CASHKTGQSDYGYTF.

This chain uses TRBV7-2 with TRBJ2-3; without DNA, the TCRdb call of TRBD2 cannot be checked. Germline V gene lookup returns CDR1 SGHTA and CDR2 FQGNSA. The CDR3 has 16 amino acids. This chain's CDR3 is CASSSFERGGYNTQYF.

The chain carries TRBV9 and TRBJ2-3. CDR1 is SGDLS and CDR2 is YYNGEE in the germline V gene. The CDR3 runs to 13 residues. This CDR3 reads CASSRVGTDTQYF.

The chain has TRBV19 and TRBJ1-6; as DNA is missing, the TRBD1 call by TCRdb cannot be tested. Germline lookup yields CDR1 LNHDA and CDR2 SQIVND (reference sequence). The CDR3 spans 15 residues. The CDR3 spells CASSTTGWSYSPLHF.

The V call is TRBV12-3 or TRBV12-4, the J call TRBJ2-5; the TCRdb call, TRBD2, lacks DNA for checking. CDR3 length equals 16 residues. The CDR3 region is CASSSASGGAWETQYF.

V gene TRBV12-3 or TRBV12-4 combines with J gene TRBJ1-2; as DNA is missing, the TRBD1 call by TCRdb cannot be tested. The length of the CDR3 is 14 residues. CDR3 amino acids: CATAGEWGAGGYTF.

V and J are TRBV6-2 or TRBV6-3 and TRBJ2-7; lacking DNA, the TRBD2 call made by TCRdb goes unchecked. CDR3 size: 14 residues. Germline CDR1 is MNHEY and CDR2 is SVGEGT. The CDR3 protein is CASSRLAGAYEQYF.

CDR3 sequence: CASSSLRRGYTF. This chain uses TRBV7-2 with TRBJ1-2. There are 12 residues in the CDR3. Germline V gene sequence: CDR1 SGHTA, CDR2 FQGNSA.

The J gene is TRBJ1-1, the V gene TRBV3-1. The CDR3 length is 13 residues. Germline V gene data show CDR1 as LGHDT and CDR2 as YNNKEL (reference sequence). CDR3 sequence reads: CASSQEPDTEAFF.

J is TRBJ1-1 and V is TRBV5-6. Germline CDR1 and CDR2: SGHDT and YYEEEE. The CDR3 extends over 13 amino acids. The CDR3 reads CASSSDQRAEAFF.

The chain is built from TRBV27 and TRBJ1-5; TCRdb gives TRBD1 as the D gene, but with no DNA this cannot be confirmed. The CDR3 contains 19 residues. Per the germline V gene, CDR1 is MNHEY and CDR2 is SMNVEV (reference sequence). The CDR3 sequence: CASSLKFREWDRGDQPQHF.

The genes are TRBV27 and TRBJ1-2. The CDR3 totals 16 residues. The germline V gene has CDR1 MNHEY and CDR2 SMNVEV (reference sequence). CDR3 residues: CASSLSGYGRNYGYTF.

The chain has TRBV2 and TRBJ1-5; TCRdb names TRBD1, which stays unverified in the absence of DNA. The CDR3 has 16 residues. Looked up from germline, CDR1 is SNHLY and CDR2 is FYNNEI. The CDR3 is CASSGLGQGANQPQHF.

The genes are TRBV9 and TRBJ1-5. CDR1 and CDR2 from the germline V gene are SGDLS and YYNGEE. CDR3 length: 15 amino acids. The CDR3: CASSVDAGFGQPQHF.

V gene TRBV10-3 combines with J gene TRBJ1-4; no DNA is available, so the TRBD1 call from TCRdb remains unchecked. Germline CDR1 is ENHRY and CDR2 is SYGVKD. The CDR3 consists of 17 residues. The CDR3 reads CAISAVGAGLTNEKLFF.

CDR3: CASSLYRDETYEQYF. The V gene is TRBV11-2, the J gene TRBJ2-7; TCRdb indicates TRBD2, and absent DNA this call remains unverified. CDR3 size: 15 residues. Germline V lookup: CDR1 SGHAT, CDR2 FQNNGV.

The chain employs TRBV24-1 and TRBJ2-1; TCRdb proposes TRBD1, but this gene call is untestable without DNA. The CDR3 totals 13 residues. The germline V gene encodes CDR1 KGHDR and CDR2 SFDVKD. This CDR3 reads CATSEPGTGSFFF.

This chain uses TRBV20-1 with TRBJ2-1; TCRdb names TRBD1, which stays unverified in the absence of DNA. The CDR3 runs to 12 residues. Germline CDR1 and CDR2: DFQATT and SNEGSKA (reference sequence). CDR3 sequence: CSAGEGGPGQFF.